What follows describes a single T cell receptor (beta chain). Its antigen is not known. V lost 0 bases and J 3 bases, leaving 8 bases between the germline ends. Germline V lookup: CDR1 MNHEY, CDR2 SVGAGI. This CDR3 has 14 residues. Some clones are missing from TCRdb's copy, which holds only in-frame ones; the method was immunoSEQ multiplex PCR. The repertoire holds tens of thousands of clones, with roughly 94% as singletons. This record comes from a study of cytomegalovirus exposure and HLA in healthy donors. The study, taken as a whole, reports: Later, an analysis found that TCR clusters from the first cohort tended to co-occur in the roughly 110 validation repertoires. The study put some 150 TCR beta chains on its list as cytomegalovirus-associated. High specificity and sensitivity for cytomegalovirus status were reported for the classifier.

The chain links TRBV6-5 to TRBJ2-5; tentative D call: TRBD1 (6 bases). What was sequenced was PBMCs. This receptor was identified in a woman between 18 and 30 years old in good health and CMV-seronegative. CDR3 region: CASSYSYREETQYF. DNA of the CDR3: TGTGCCAGCAGTTACTCGTACAGGGAAGAGACCCAGTACTTC.